This passage covers 9 T cell receptor beta chains from one sample sequenced in a study of CD8 T cells in ankylosing spondylitis. In TCRdb, the 5' RACE reads were re-called with MiXCR into one record per CDR3 protein. The top ten hold roughly 3% of the sample, which has some 120,000 distinct CDR3 sequences, roughly an eighth seen once. Sequenced sample: blood, either unsorted or a sorted T cell fraction (not recorded which). All receptors derive from a female donor with ankylosing spondylitis or in good health (not recorded which).

This clonotype came up many times. The CDR3 loop reads CASSSSISGNYEQYF. The CDR3 DNA follows: TGTGCCAGCAGTTCTTCCATTAGCGGGAACTACGAGCAGTACTTC. V and J are TRBV5-6 and TRBJ2-7; TRBD2 agrees at 8 bases. V lost 5 bases, J lost 3 bases, and 10 bases stayed unmatched. The CDR3 sequence is 15 residues long. Per the germline V gene, CDR1 is SGHDT and CDR2 is YYEEEE.

This clonotype was seen many times. The CDR3 bases are TGCAGTGCTAGTAACGTGGACACGCAGTATTTT. This translates into CSASNVDTQYF. The rearrangement uses TRBV20-1 and TRBJ2-3; D remains unclear. Germline V gives CDR1 DFQATT, CDR2 SNEGSKA (reference sequence). There are 11 residues in the CDR3. Trimming cost V 3 bases and J 9 bases, with 10 bases left between them.

The rearrangement joins TRBV12-3 or TRBV12-4 to TRBJ1-6; D perhaps matches TRBD1 (5 bases). Trimming left V 8 bases short and J 8 bases short, with 16 bases between. CDR3 length equals 14 residues. This CDR3 reads CASSSRDSYSPLHF. CDR3 nucleotide sequence: TGTGCCAGCTCCAGCCGGGACTCCTATTCACCCCTCCACTTT.

At least ten counts were recorded for this clonotype. This chain links TRBV3-1 with TRBJ2-2; 12 nucleotides align to TRBD2. The trim removed 0 bases at V and 4 bases at J, leaving 6 bases unmatched. The germline CDR1 and CDR2 sequences are LGHDT and YNNKEL (reference sequence). This CDR3 comprises 18 residues. This chain's CDR3 is CASSQDLAGGPSTGELFF. The DNA for the CDR3 is TGTGCCAGCAGCCAAGACCTAGCGGGGGGGCCCTCCACCGGGGAGCTGTTTTTT.

The J gene is TRBJ1-1, the V gene TRBV5-1; D is undetermined. The length of the CDR3 is 14 residues. Per germline, CDR1 SGHRS and CDR2 YFSETQ. Trimming stripped 0 bases from V and 1 base from J, with 7 bases between. The CDR3 sequence: CASSLGVGNTEAFF. CDR3 nucleotides: TGCGCCAGCAGCTTGGGTGTGGGGAACACTGAAGCTTTCTTT.

This clonotype was detected ten times or more. The J gene is TRBJ2-1, the V gene TRBV29-1; D is undetermined. V gave up 8 bases and J gave up 4 bases, with 18 bases separating them. In germline, CDR1 is SQVTM, CDR2 ANQGSEA. CDR3 length: 14 amino acids. CDR3 in amino acids: CSTTLRAAYNEQFF. The DNA of the CDR3 is TGCAGCACGACCCTCCGGGCGGCGTACAATGAGCAGTTCTTC.

The V gene is TRBV3-1, the J gene TRBJ1-3, with D hard to call. In germline, CDR1 is LGHDT, CDR2 YNNKEL (reference sequence). CDR3 length: 17 residues. Trimming took off 3 bases at V and 2 bases at J, with 17 bases between the two ends. The CDR3 loop is CASSHGMGGTTGNTIYF. The CDR3 nucleotides are TGTGCCAGCAGCCACGGAATGGGAGGTACAACTGGAAACACCATATATTTT.

This clonotype was observed a handful of times. The chain combines TRBV20-1 with TRBJ2-5; D is uncertain. CDR3 length equals 15 residues. V lost 6 bases and J lost 5, with 22 bases in between. The germline CDR1 and CDR2 sequences are DFQATT and SNEGSKA (reference sequence). The CDR3 here is CSARPMGGKMETQYF. The CDR3 nucleotides are TGCAGTGCCCGGCCGATGGGTGGCAAAATGGAGACCCAGTACTTC.

V and J are TRBV5-1 and TRBJ2-7; possibly TRBD1 for D (6 bases). The CDR3 sequence is 16 residues long. Looked up from germline, CDR1 is SGHRS and CDR2 is YFSETQ. V was pared by 4 bases and J by 2 bases, with 19 bases between. The chain's CDR3 is CASSLDGQFGTYEQYF. Here the CDR3 DNA reads TGCGCCAGCAGCCTAGATGGACAGTTTGGGACCTACGAGCAGTACTTC.